Below are 22 T cell receptor beta chains sequenced from a single sample in a study of T-cell reconstitution after alpha-beta-depleted transplantation in children. During its preparation, the TCRbeta library received unique molecular identifiers. In TCRdb, the PCR reads were re-called with MiXCR into one record per CDR3 protein. The table shows 700,000 to 850,000 distinct CDR3 sequences, with under 20% occurring only once. Here the sequenced sample was PBMCs, mostly from graft donor cells, taken 360 days after TCRalphabeta/CD19-depleted stem cell transplant. The receptors come from a male patient younger than 18 who had a stem cell transplant for acute lymphoblastic leukemia, so the T cells may come from the graft donor.

This sequence joins TRBV5-6 and TRBJ2-1, with 11 bases identical to TRBD1. Germline CDR1 is SGHDT and CDR2 is YYEEEE. The CDR3 runs to 16 residues. J gave up 4 bases and V 0 bases, and 3 bases lay outside the gene matches. In nucleotides, the CDR3 is TGTGCCAGCAGCTTGGGTGGGACAGGGGGTTACAATGAGCAGTTCTTC. Translated: CASSLGGTGGYNEQFF.

This clonotype showed up many times. The V call is TRBV12-3 or TRBV12-4, the J call TRBJ1-1, with D unresolved. V lost 3 bases to trimming and J lost 3 bases, with 14 bases between them. This CDR3 has 15 residues. CDR3 in amino acids: CASSLRVVGYTEAFF. The DNA for the CDR3 is TGTGCCAGCAGTTTGAGGGTAGTGGGCTACACTGAAGCTTTCTTT.

A single count supports this clonotype. The chain is built from TRBV20-1 and TRBJ2-7, with D uncertain. CDR3 length equals 12 residues. CDR1 is DFQATT, CDR2 SNEGSKA, per germline (reference sequence). The V gene lost 5 bases and the J gene lost 3 bases, with 11 bases spanning the gap. In DNA form, the CDR3 reads TGCAGTGCTCGAGGCCGCCGCTACGAGCAGTACTTC. Protein product: CSARGRRYEQYF.

The sample holds many counts of this clonotype. CDR3 residues: CASSFVREETQYF. The CDR3 DNA is TGCGCCAGCAGCTTTGTCCGGGAAGAGACCCAGTACTTC. This chain links TRBV5-1 with TRBJ2-5, with unresolved D. Germline CDR1 reads SGHRS; CDR2 reads YFSETQ. V was cut by 2 bases and J by 3 bases, with 8 bases left in between. The CDR3 runs 13 residues.

This clonotype was observed a handful of times. The V and J genes are TRBV12-3 or TRBV12-4 and TRBJ1-2; 9 positions match TRBD1. The trim removed 5 bases at V and 4 bases at J, leaving 8 bases unmatched. This CDR3 has 15 residues. The CDR3 DNA follows: TGTGCCAGCAGTAAGGGGGACAGGGTGATCTATGGCTACACCTTC. This sequence encodes CASSKGDRVIYGYTF.

The chain has TRBV7-3 and TRBJ2-4, with no clear D. Looked up from germline, CDR1 is SGHTA and CDR2 is FQGTGA. This CDR3 is 16 amino acids long. The V end was cut by 2 bases, the J end by 5 bases, with 16 bases between. DNA of the CDR3: TGTGCCAGCAGCTTAGTATCAGGACGTGCACAAAACATTCAGTACTTC. Its protein product is CASSLVSGRAQNIQYF. Based on the CDR3 plus reference TRBV7-3 and TRBJ2-4, the full variable domain is GAGVSQTPSNKVTEKGKYVELRCDPISGHTALYWYRQSLGQGPEFLIYFQGTGAADDSGLPNDRFFAVRPEGSVSTLKIQRTERGDSAVYLCASSLVSGRAQNIQYFGAGTRLSVL.

Only a few counts were recorded for this clonotype. The chain recombines TRBV12-3 or TRBV12-4 with TRBJ2-2; D is unclear. The CDR3 totals 14 residues. The V gene lost 1 base and the J gene lost 6 bases, with 9 bases spanning the gap. CDR3 sequence: CASSLGQPSGELFF. CDR3 nucleotides: TGTGCCAGCAGTTTAGGCCAGCCCTCCGGGGAGCTGTTTTTT.

This clonotype was seen at least ten times. The chain uses TRBV20-1 and TRBJ2-7; TRBD1 agrees at 9 bases. The junction had 5 bases not matched to a gene; V was cut back by 0 bases and J by 5 bases. CDR1 DFQATT and CDR2 SNEGSKA come from the germline V gene (reference sequence). The length of the CDR3 is 14 residues. Written as DNA, the CDR3 is TGCAGTGCTAGAGATCTGACAGGGGGGCACGAGCAGTACTTC. Protein: CSARDLTGGHEQYF.

In this sample, this clonotype turned up a few times. The chain is built from TRBV7-9 and TRBJ2-5, with a tentative D call TRBD2 (5 bases). Trimming stripped 0 bases from V and 2 bases from J, with 10 bases between. Per germline, CDR1 SEHNR and CDR2 FQNEAQ (reference sequence). CDR3 length: 15 amino acids. CDR3 in DNA: TGTGCCAGCAGCTTAGCGAAGCGGATACAAGAGACCCAGTACTTC. Protein: CASSLAKRIQETQYF.

J is TRBJ2-3 and V is TRBV15; the D gene is possibly TRBD1 (5 bases). V was clipped by 0 bases and J by 5 bases, with 15 bases between them. This CDR3 spans 16 amino acids. Looked up from germline, CDR1 is LNHNV and CDR2 is YYDKDF (reference sequence). The CDR3 is CATSRDLARVEDTQYF. CDR3 in DNA: TGTGCCACCAGCAGAGATCTTGCCAGGGTGGAAGATACGCAGTATTTT.

The V and J genes are TRBV7-8 and TRBJ2-5; TRBD1 might be the D (6 bases). The CDR3 length is 15 residues. Germline V CDR1 and CDR2: SGHVS, FQNEAQ. Trimming pared 5 bases from V and 5 bases from J, leaving 18 bases between. The CDR3 spells CASSPPAGAWETQYF. CDR3 DNA: TGTGCCAGCAGCCCACCCGCAGGGGCATGGGAGACCCAGTACTTC.

V and J are TRBV27 and TRBJ1-5; D possibly corresponds to TRBD1 (5 bases). Per germline, CDR1 MNHEY and CDR2 SMNVEV (reference sequence). The V gene lost 8 bases and the J gene lost 3 bases, with 20 bases spanning the gap. This CDR3 is built from 16 residues. The CDR3 DNA reads TGTGCCAGCTCCCTTACAGGTCGGTCCATCAATCAGCCCCAGCATTTT. It specifies CASSLTGRSINQPQHF.

This clonotype was found many times. The chain combines TRBV6-2 or TRBV6-3 with TRBJ2-1; D may correspond to TRBD1 or TRBD2 (5 bases each). Trimming removed 4 bases from V and 9 bases from J, with 16 bases in between. CDR3 length: 14 amino acids. Germline assignment: CDR1 MNHEY and CDR2 SVGEGT. In DNA form, the CDR3 reads TGTGCCAGCAGTTCTCCGGGACGAGGCCTTGAGCAGTTCTTC. The encoded protein is CASSSPGRGLEQFF.

This clonotype was recorded at least ten times. The V and J genes are TRBV6-5 and TRBJ2-1; 11 bases map to TRBD2. Germline V gene data show CDR1 as MNHEY and CDR2 as SVGAGI. After removal of 0 bases from V and 14 bases from J, the junction contained 6 bases not matched to a gene. The CDR3 runs to 14 residues. CDR3 loop: CASSYSRLAGGKFF. The DNA for the CDR3 is TGTGCCAGCAGTTACTCAAGGCTAGCGGGGGGAAAGTTCTTC.

This clonotype has only a few counts. The gene calls are TRBV4-2 and TRBJ2-1, with D possibly being TRBD2 (6 bases). Germline-derived CDR1 and CDR2 are LGHNA and YNFKEQ. Trimming stripped 0 bases from V and 8 bases from J, with 11 bases between. The CDR3 is made up of 14 amino acids. CDR3 sequence (DNA): TGTGCCAGCAGCCAAGATCACGGGAGTGATGAGCAGTTCTTC. Residues: CASSQDHGSDEQFF.

This clonotype was counted only a few times. V is TRBV4-1 and J is TRBJ2-1, with 10 bases matching TRBD2. The V segment lost 3 bases and the J segment 5 bases; nucleotides outside the gene matches: 4. CDR1 is MGHRA and CDR2 is YSYEKL in the germline V gene. The CDR3 extends over 15 amino acids. CDR3 amino acids: CASSHDSGRDNEQFF. The CDR3 bases are TGCGCCAGCAGCCATGACAGCGGGAGGGACAATGAGCAGTTCTTC.

This chain uses TRBV5-1 with TRBJ2-7; D is possibly TRBD1 or TRBD2 (5 bases each). V was trimmed by 4 bases and J by 7 bases, leaving 21 bases between them. CDR3 size: 15 residues. The germline CDR1 and CDR2 sequences are SGHRS and YFSETQ. CDR3 residues: CASSDGPPGTGEQYF. The DNA for the CDR3 is TGCGCCAGCAGCGACGGCCCCCCGGGGACGGGAGAGCAGTACTTC.

The rearrangement uses TRBV12-5 and TRBJ2-1, with 12 bases aligning to TRBD1. The CDR3 runs 18 residues. The germline gives CDR1 LGHNT, CDR2 FRNRAP. J gave up 6 bases and V 3 bases, and 12 bases lay outside the gene matches. The CDR3 here is CASGFPGQGAPVGNEQFF. As DNA, the CDR3 is TGTGCTAGTGGTTTCCCGGGACAGGGGGCCCCTGTCGGCAATGAGCAGTTCTTC.

The chain recombines TRBV9 with TRBJ1-2, with D tentatively TRBD1 (6 bases). Germline V gene lookup returns CDR1 SGDLS and CDR2 YYNGEE. Trimming took off 3 bases at V and 4 bases at J, with 10 bases between the two ends. This CDR3 contains 13 residues. The chain's CDR3 is CASSEGGGYGYTF. CDR3 bases: TGTGCCAGCAGCGAGGGGGGCGGCTATGGCTACACCTTC.

This clonotype was observed many times. At one boundary the junction diverges from the germline segment, which might be a read error. The V and J genes are TRBV5-1 and TRBJ2-1, with TRBD2 identical over 15 bases. CDR3 size: 15 residues. Germline values: CDR1 SGHRS, CDR2 YFSETQ. CDR3 amino acids: CASSSGLAGGGEQFF. The CDR3 region has the DNA TGTGCCAGCAGCTCAGGACTAGCGGGAGGGGGGGAGCAGTTCTTC.

This clonotype appeared a few times. V is TRBV12-3 or TRBV12-4 and J is TRBJ2-7; 8 bases align to TRBD1. The CDR3 loop spans 15 amino acids. The V gene end was trimmed by 4 bases and the J gene end by 1 base; junction bases not matched to a gene: 6. CDR3 protein: CASSWQGAISYEQYF. The CDR3, as DNA: TGTGCCAGCAGTTGGCAGGGGGCAATTTCCTACGAGCAGTACTTC.

This clonotype turned up a few times. At one end the junction does not follow the germline gene, possibly because of a read error. V is TRBV7-9 and J is TRBJ1-4; TRBD1 is a possible D gene (6 bases). The CDR3 contains 13 residues. CDR1 and CDR2 (germline): SEHNR, FQNEAQ (reference sequence). The CDR3 reads CASSPSGGTNNHF. Written as DNA, the CDR3 is TGTGCCAGCAGCCCTTCTGGGGGCACAAACAATCATTTT.